A selection of T cell receptor beta chains follows, all from one sample in a study of blood T cells in healthy people across ages. TCRdb reanalysed the 5' RACE reads using MiXCR and keeps one entry per CDR3 protein. The sample lists 700,000 to 800,000 distinct CDR3 sequences; 43% were seen once. The sample taken for sequencing was blood. These receptors were taken from a woman aged 55-69 years in good health. CDR3s include the opening cysteine and the closing phenylalanine or tryptophan. Each record gives: V gene, clone size, J gene, D gene, CDR3 protein, CDR3 DNA. The D gene is left open where the match is weak. Some rows have no size entry. The others give once, few or many, or a class for an expanded clone.

>TRBV27|many|TRBJ2-7|.
CASSPIDEQYF
TGTGCCAGCAGTCCCATAGACGAGCAGTACTTC
>TRBV27|few|TRBJ2-7|.
CASSLTYSNAYEQYF
TGTGCCAGCAGCTTGACATACAGCAACGCCTACGAGCAGTACTTC
>TRBV6-2/TRBV6-3|few|TRBJ1-4|TRBD1
CASSYYGDSDNEKLFF
TGTGCCAGCAGTTACTACGGGGACAGCGATAATGAAAAACTGTTTTTT
>TRBV27|.|TRBJ2-1|TRBD1
CASSFWGQSYNEQFF
TGTGCCAGCAGTTTCTGGGGACAGAGCTACAATGAGCAGTTCTTC
>TRBV20-1|.|TRBJ2-7|TRBD1
CSGRDSAYEQYF
TGCAGCGGACGGGACAGTGCCTACGAGCAGTACTTC
>TRBV9|.|TRBJ2-7|TRBD1
CASSVVGTGDSYEQYF
TGTGCCAGCAGCGTAGTCGGGACAGGGGATTCCTACGAGCAGTACTTC
>TRBV6-1|.|TRBJ1-2|.
CASSESGAPGPYGYTF
TGTGCCAGCAGTGAATCAGGAGCCCCGGGCCCTTATGGCTACACCTTC
>TRBV12-3/TRBV12-4|.|TRBJ2-2|TRBD2
CASSFIAGVNTGELFF
TGTGCCAGCAGTTTTATAGCGGGAGTGAACACCGGGGAGCTGTTTTTT
>TRBV5-1|.|TRBJ1-1|.
CASSGREANTEAFF
TGCGCCAGCAGCGGCAGGGAAGCGAACACTGAAGCTTTCTTT
>TRBV9|.|TRBJ2-7|.
CASSVDALESSYEQYF
TGTGCCAGCAGCGTAGATGCGCTTGAGAGCTCCTACGAGCAGTACTTC
>TRBV6-2/TRBV6-3|.|TRBJ2-3|.
CASSYASTDTQYF
TGTGCCAGCAGTTATGCTAGCACAGATACGCAGTATTTT
>TRBV7-2|few|TRBJ1-2|.
CASSLEGTGYGYTF
TGTGCCAGCAGCTTAGAGGGCACGGGATATGGCTACACCTTC
>TRBV20-1|few|TRBJ2-3|TRBD2
CSASSDASGRGGTDTQYF
TGCAGTGCTAGTTCGGATGCTAGCGGGAGAGGAGGCACAGATACGCAGTATTTT